These T cell receptor beta chains were read from a single sample in a study of T cells after yellow fever vaccination. TCRdb re-derived calls from the 5' RACE reads in MiXCR, one entry per CDR3 protein. The repertoire holds under 550,000 distinct CDR3 sequences, around a fifth seen once, with approximately 16% in the top ten. The sequences come from PBMCs, collected 20 to 25 days after the first yellow fever vaccination. Receptors originate from a man aged 18 to 29 who received the YFV17D yellow fever vaccine. The CDR3 runs from the conserved cysteine through the conserved F or W. Each record gives: V gene, clone size, J gene, D gene, CDR3 DNA, CDR3 protein. A D gene is named only where the DNA matches it firmly. Clone size is given for some rows only: seen once, a few or many times, or a class if the clone is expanded.

TRBV7-2,few,TRBJ2-4,.,TGTGCCAGCAGCTCGACACCTCAAATAGCCAAAAACATTCAGTACTTC,CASSSTPQIAKNIQYF
TRBV5-1,few,TRBJ2-6,.,TGCGCCAGCAGCTTGGACGGATTCTCTGGGGCCAACGTCCTGACTTTC,CASSLDGFSGANVLTF
TRBV15,.,TRBJ2-1,.,TGTGCCACCAGCAGAGATCGGATGAGTGAGCAGTTCTTC,CATSRDRMSEQFF
TRBV5-5,.,TRBJ2-1,.,TGTGCCATTAACGGGCCGATGGGAGAGCAGTTCTTC,CAINGPMGEQFF
TRBV5-1,few,TRBJ2-5,.,TGCGCCAGCAGTCCTCCGGAGAGCCAAGAGACCCAGTACTTC,CASSPPESQETQYF
TRBV5-4,.,TRBJ2-1,.,TGTGCCAGCAGCTCTGACGGGGCATACTCCTACAATGAGCAGTTCTTC,CASSSDGAYSYNEQFF
TRBV13,many,TRBJ2-7,TRBD1,TGTGCCAGCAGCTTAGAAGGGACAGGGCAATACGAGCAGTACTTC,CASSLEGTGQYEQYF
TRBV12-3/TRBV12-4,few,TRBJ2-2,.,TGTGCCAGCAGGGGGGGACTGCTCACCGGGGAGCTGTTTTTT,CASRGGLLTGELFF
TRBV9,many,TRBJ2-2,TRBD1,TGTGCCAGCAGCGACAACGCGATGAGGGGGCAGGGGGAGCTGTTTTTT,CASSDNAMRGQGELFF
TRBV6-5,few,TRBJ1-1,.,TGTGCCAGCAGTTACTCTCCGGGACAAAACACTGAAGCTTTCTTT,CASSYSPGQNTEAFF
TRBV20-1,.,TRBJ2-1,TRBD2,TGCACCACTAGCGGAAACAACAATGAGCAGTTCTTC,CTTSGNNNEQFF